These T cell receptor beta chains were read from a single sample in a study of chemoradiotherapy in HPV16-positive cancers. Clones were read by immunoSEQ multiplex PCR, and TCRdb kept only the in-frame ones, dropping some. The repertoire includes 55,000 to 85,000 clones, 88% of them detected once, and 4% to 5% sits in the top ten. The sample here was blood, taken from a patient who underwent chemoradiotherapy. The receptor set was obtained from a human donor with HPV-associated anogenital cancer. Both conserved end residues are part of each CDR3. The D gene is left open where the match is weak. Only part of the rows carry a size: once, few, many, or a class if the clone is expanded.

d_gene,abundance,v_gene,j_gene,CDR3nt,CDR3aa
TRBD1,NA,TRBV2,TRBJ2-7,TGTGCCAGCAGGACAGGGGGAATCTACGAGCAGTACTTC,CASRTGGIYEQYF
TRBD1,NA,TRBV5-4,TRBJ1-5,TGTGCCAGCAGCTCCGGGACAGGGCGCGATCAGCCCCAGCATTTT,CASSSGTGRDQPQHF
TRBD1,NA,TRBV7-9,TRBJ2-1,TGTGCCAGCAGCCCCCACAGGGGTCACTACAATGAGCAGTTCTTC,CASSPHRGHYNEQFF
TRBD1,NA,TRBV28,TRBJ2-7,TGTGCCAGCAGTCGACAGGGGGCACACGAGCAGTACTTC,CASSRQGAHEQYF
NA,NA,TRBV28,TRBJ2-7,TGTGCCAGCAGCCACCTCAGTAGGGGCCTCTACGAGCAGTACTTC,CASSHLSRGLYEQYF
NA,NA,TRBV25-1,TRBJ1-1,TGTGCCACATCTAGGAACACTGAAGCTTTCTTT,CATSRNTEAFF
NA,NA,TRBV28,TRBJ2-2,TGTGCCAGCAGTACCTGGGTTGGGAAGGAGAACACCGGGGAGCTGTTTTTT,CASSTWVGKENTGELFF
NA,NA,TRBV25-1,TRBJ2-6,TGTGCCAGCAGTGAATATGGGGGTTCAGGGGCCAACGTCCTGACTTTC,CASSEYGGSGANVLTF
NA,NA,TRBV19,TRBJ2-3,TGTGCCAGTAGTATGAAGGTTCACACAGATACGCAGTATTTT,CASSMKVHTDTQYF
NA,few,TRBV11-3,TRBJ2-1,TGTGCCAGCAGCCCCGGATCTCCCGGAAATGAGCAGTTCTTC,CASSPGSPGNEQFF
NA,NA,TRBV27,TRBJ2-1,TGTGCCAGCAGCGGAGTCAACAATGAGCAGTTCTTC,CASSGVNNEQFF
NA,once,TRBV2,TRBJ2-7,TGTGCCAGCAGTGGGCTAGCCCCGGCCTTC,CASSGLAPAF
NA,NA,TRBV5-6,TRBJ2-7,TGTGCCAGCAGCTGGGAGAGGGGCGAGCAGTACTTC,CASSWERGEQYF
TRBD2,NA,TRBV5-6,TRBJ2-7,TGTGCCAGCAGCTTGATTAGGGTAGCGGGAGAATCCGAGCAGTACTTC,CASSLIRVAGESEQYF
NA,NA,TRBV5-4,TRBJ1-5,TGTGCCAGCAGCTTCTTTAGCAATCAGCCCCAGCATTTT,CASSFFSNQPQHF
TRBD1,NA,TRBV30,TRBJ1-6,TGTGCCTGGTCCCGGGACAGAAATTCACCCCTCCACTTT,CAWSRDRNSPLHF
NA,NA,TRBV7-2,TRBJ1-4,TGTGCCAGCAGCTTAGCGGTGGGGGTTGGGGGTGAAAAACTGTTTTTT,CASSLAVGVGGEKLFF
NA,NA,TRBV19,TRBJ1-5,TGTGCCAGTAGTAAAACTCAAAATAATCAGCCCCAGCATTTT,CASSKTQNNQPQHF
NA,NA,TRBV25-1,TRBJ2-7,TGTGCCAGCAGTCCCTTAGGCTACGAGCAGTACTTC,CASSPLGYEQYF
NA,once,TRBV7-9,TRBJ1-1,TGTGCCAGCAGCCGGACAGCCCCGAACACTGAAGCTTTCTTT,CASSRTAPNTEAFF
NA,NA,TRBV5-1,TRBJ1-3,TGCGCCAGCAGCCCCGGGCATTCGGGAAACACCATATATTTT,CASSPGHSGNTIYF
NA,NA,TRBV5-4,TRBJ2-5,TGTGCCAGCACCACGGGACTTGAAGAGACCCAGTACTTC,CASTTGLEETQYF
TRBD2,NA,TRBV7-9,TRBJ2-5,TGTGCCAGCAGCTCCTCGGGGACTAGCGGTCTCTTCAGGACCCAGTACTTC,CASSSSGTSGLFRTQYF
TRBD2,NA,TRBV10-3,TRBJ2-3,TGTGCCATCAGTGACGGAACTAGCGGAGCCACAGATACGCAGTATTTT,CAISDGTSGATDTQYF
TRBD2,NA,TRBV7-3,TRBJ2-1,TGTGCCAGCAGCTTAACTCGGGGGGAATACAATGAGCAGTTCTTC,CASSLTRGEYNEQFF
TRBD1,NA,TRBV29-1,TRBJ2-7,TGCAGCGTTGAAACCCCACGGGACAGGGCAAACGAGCAGTACTTC,CSVETPRDRANEQYF
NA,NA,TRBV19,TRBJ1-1,TGTGCCAGTAGTATAGGCCGACAGAACACTGAAGCTTTCTTT,CASSIGRQNTEAFF
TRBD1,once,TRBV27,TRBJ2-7,TGTGCCAGCAGTTTAAGGGGGCTCGCCTACGAGCAGTACTTC,CASSLRGLAYEQYF
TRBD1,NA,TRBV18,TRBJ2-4,TGTGCCAGCTCACGACGGACAGGGGGCTCCAAAAACATTCAGTACTTC,CASSRRTGGSKNIQYF
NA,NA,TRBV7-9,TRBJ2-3,TGTGCCAGCGGGACTTTTAGCACAGATACGCAGTATTTT,CASGTFSTDTQYF
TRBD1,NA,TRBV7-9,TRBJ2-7,TGTGCCAGCAGCACACCGGGACAGGGAACCCACGAGCAGTACTTC,CASSTPGQGTHEQYF
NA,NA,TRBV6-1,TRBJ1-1,TGTGCCAGCAGGACGAGACAGGAAGCTTTCTTT,CASRTRQEAFF
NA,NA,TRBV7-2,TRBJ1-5,TGTGCCAGCAGCAAAGACTCTCTTAATCAGCCCCAGCATTTT,CASSKDSLNQPQHF
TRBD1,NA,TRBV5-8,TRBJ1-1,TGTGCCAGCAGCTATAAACAGGGGGTGGGCACTGAAGCTTTCTTT,CASSYKQGVGTEAFF
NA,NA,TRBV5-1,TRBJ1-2,TGCGCCAGCAGCTTGGTGGCCTCTAACTATGGCTACACCTTC,CASSLVASNYGYTF
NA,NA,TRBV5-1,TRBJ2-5,TGCGCCAGCAGCCGACAGATCCAAGAGACCCAGTACTTC,CASSRQIQETQYF
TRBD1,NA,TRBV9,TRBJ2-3,TGTGCCAGCAGCACACAGGGGAGTCACGCAGATACGCAGTATTTT,CASSTQGSHADTQYF
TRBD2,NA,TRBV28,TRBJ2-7,TGTGCCAGCTTTGCGGGAGGGAACTACGAGCAGTACTTC,CASFAGGNYEQYF
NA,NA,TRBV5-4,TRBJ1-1,TGTGCCAGCAGCTTGGGTGTCATGAACACTGAAGCTTTCTTT,CASSLGVMNTEAFF
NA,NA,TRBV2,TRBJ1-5,TGTGCCAGCAGACAATTTAATCAGCCCCAGCATTTT,CASRQFNQPQHF